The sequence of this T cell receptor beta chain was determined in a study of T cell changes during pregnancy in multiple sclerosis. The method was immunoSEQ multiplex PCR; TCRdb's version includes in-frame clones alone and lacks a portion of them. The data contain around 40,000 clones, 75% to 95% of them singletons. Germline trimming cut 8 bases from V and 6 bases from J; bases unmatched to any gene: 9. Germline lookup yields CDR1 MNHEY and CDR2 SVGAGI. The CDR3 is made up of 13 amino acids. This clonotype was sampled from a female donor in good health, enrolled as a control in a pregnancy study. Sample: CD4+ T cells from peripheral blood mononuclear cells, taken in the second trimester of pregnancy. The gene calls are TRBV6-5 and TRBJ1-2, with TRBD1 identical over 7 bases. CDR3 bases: TGTGCCAGCGGAACCGAGACAGGGAATGGCTACACCTTC. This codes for CASGTETGNGYTF.